This T cell receptor beta chain was recorded in a study of shared clonotypes between healthy human individuals. Study-level results: Sampling involved blood alone; tissue repertoires likely differ. Some naive CD4 clonotypes, about 5%, turned up in common across several donors.

Naive CD8 cells lacked CD45RO and underwent positive selection for CCR7, leaving out terminally differentiated effector memory CD45RA+ cells. Comment on this clone: Its target is not known.

Sequencing was at deep level. Data came from immunoSEQ multiplex PCR; TCRdb stores just in-frame clones and leaves some out. The sample carries about 650,000 clones, around 95% recorded once. From germline, CDR1 is SGDLS and CDR2 YYNGEE. This CDR3 has 15 amino acids. The chain links TRBV9 to TRBJ2-5; D is possibly TRBD1 (7 bases). The J call may be wrong; the DNA end is better matched by TRBJ2-7. The specimen was naive CD8+ T cells sorted from blood. The TCR comes from a woman aged 25 to 45 in good health. The CDR3 sequence is CASSASSQGGYEQYF. CDR3 DNA: TGTGCCAGCAGCGCCAGCAGCCAGGGGGGCTACGAGCAGTACTTC.